This T cell receptor (beta chain) comes out of a study (dated by TCRdb to between 2014 and 2017). Broadly, across the study: The study set out to test whether tumor-infiltrating Tregs in breast cancer get recruited from blood Tregs or are instead converted in situ from other CD4+ T cell subsets. Overall study outcomes, separate from this receptor: The TCR alpha and beta sequences of tumor-infiltrating Tregs showed the greatest overlap with tumor naive CD4+ T cells, followed by blood naive CD4+ T cells. In terms of TCR gene usage, tumor memory CD4+ T cells clustered together with blood and lymph node memory CD4+ cells, as well as with lymph node naive CD4+ cells. The validation in the larger cohort was limited to a single TCR beta V-J rearrangement instead of whole repertoires.

CD4+CD45RO+CD25- cells were isolated as memory CD4+ T cells. Tregs, naive and memory CD4+ T cells from tumor, blood and ipsilateral draining lymph nodes of about five breast cancer patients underwent full-length TCR alpha and beta sequencing. Tumor tissue and lymph nodes obtained by ipsilateral axillary dissection were perfused with PBS, cut into small pieces and digested using collagenase I and hyaluronidase. Ficoll density gradient centrifugation was used to isolate mononuclear cells from either lymph nodes or roughly 50 ml of peripheral blood. FACS confirmed that the sorted cell populations were more than 90% pure. Amplification of full-length TCR variable regions was done by 5' RACE PCR using constant-region reverse primers, and this step was followed by semi-nested PCR with Nested Universal Primer A. The ReliaPrep RNA Cell Miniprep System was used to extract total RNA, which was then reverse transcribed into 5'RACE-ready cDNA with the SMARTer RACE 5'/3' Kit. An Illumina MiSeq was used to sequence the full-length TCR alpha and beta libraries, which had been barcoded with multiplex adaptors. Per the original workflow: For each of nine subset-tissue groups, sequencing data from the five patients were pooled, and the groups were then compared using unsupervised clustering of TCR gene usage. The Morisita-Horn index, with shared sequences weighted by their contribution to each repertoire, was used to calculate repertoire similarity. TCRdb trimmed the raw reads at Q25, called clones with MiXCR and kept productive beta chains. Merged by CDR3 protein, the rows form single entries marked with the most common genes and DNA. TCRdb's processing, not the authors' own work, is the source of the V and J calls. The sample table shows about 64,000 distinct CDR3 sequences, and approximately 23% are seen once. Jointly, the top ten make up over 2.5% of the sample.

Relative to germline, V is missing 2 bases and J is missing 5 bases, with 6 bases of the junction outside any gene match. Measured from the cysteine to the phenylalanine, the CDR3 is 15 residues long. The entry retains the CDR3 DNA only, 45 bases that are in frame from base 1. The germline V gene gives CDR1 as MNHEY and CDR2 as SVGAGI. Comments on this clonotype: The specificity of this receptor is unknown. One base away there is no much larger clone; base qualities are not given.

This receptor was taken from a female donor with breast cancer. Recombination linked TRBV6-5 to TRBJ1-5, and 7 junctional nucleotides match TRBD1. Sample: memory CD4+ T cells sorted from a lymph node. This specimen's cell subset or site label, per the study, means: memory CD4+ T cells, CD4+CD45RO+CD25-. The DNA sequence is given as TGTGCCAGCAGTTACAGGGGACAGCGAGATCAGCCCCAGCATTTT. It codes for CASSYRGQRDQPQHF.